The 3 T cell receptor beta chains listed next were all sequenced from one sample in a study of T cells in Graves' hyperthyroidism and ophthalmopathy (dated by TCRdb to 2018 to 2020). Receptor amplification or capture employed multiplex PCR. Sequencing took place on an Illumina HiSeq 2000. The TCR beta CDR3 regions were amplified from RNA transcripts. For the first round of RT-PCR on the TCR CDR3, the HTBI primer set was used together with the Qiagen OneStep RT-PCR kit. TCRdb reanalyzed the raw reads on its own, using fastp at Q25 for trimming and MiXCR for clone calling, and kept in-frame beta chains. For every CDR3 protein sequence, its rows merge into one entry that carries the most common genes and DNA. This sample lists around 600,000 distinct CDR3 sequences; approximately 15% were detected once. 7% to 9% of the sample rests with the top ten. Sequencing was performed on blood. These receptors were obtained from a woman aged 18-29 years with Graves' ophthalmopathy.

The V call is TRBV6-1, the J call TRBJ2-7; 9 nucleotides line up with TRBD1. Germline CDR1 reads MNHNS; CDR2 reads SASEGT. With V trimmed by 4 bases and J by 4 bases, 5 bases remained unmatched. The CDR3 covers 14 residues. The CDR3 DNA is TGTGCCAGCAGTGGACAGGGGACAGGGTACGAGCAGTACTTC. This sequence encodes CASSGQGTGYEQYF.

This sequence joins TRBV4-1 and TRBJ2-3, with 8 positions matching TRBD2. Unmatched junction bases numbered 9, after V lost 1 base and J lost 0 bases. CDR1 is MGHRA and CDR2 is YSYEKL in the germline V gene. The CDR3 is 18 amino acids. CDR3 loop: CASSQGLAFRGSTDTQYF. In nucleotides, the CDR3 is TGCGCCAGCAGCCAAGGACTAGCGTTCCGAGGTAGCACAGATACGCAGTATTTT.

This clonotype was counted ten times or more. The V call is TRBV28, the J call TRBJ2-3; the match to TRBD1 covers 8 bases. There are 16 residues in the CDR3. Germline loops: CDR1 MDHEN, CDR2 SYDVKM. The ends lost 3 bases at V and 1 base at J; junction bases unmatched: 6. CDR3 loop: CASSFSPGQGTDTQYF. The CDR3, as DNA: TGTGCCAGCAGTTTCTCCCCGGGACAGGGCACAGATACGCAGTATTTT.